The T cell receptor (beta chain) under discussion was sequenced for a study of neurological immune-mediated disorders. J was trimmed by 0 bases and V by 4 bases; bases with no gene match: 7. Germline CDR1 DFQATT, CDR2 SNEGSKA (reference sequence). This CDR3 is 15 amino acids long. Libraries from sorted cells used about 970,000 T cells (CD4+ or CD8+). 5'RACE employing 10-nucleotide random UMIs yielded the cDNA. TCRdb itself ran the 5' RACE reads through MiXCR, one entry per CDR3 protein. The data hold tens of thousands of distinct CDR3 sequences, with about 5.8% observed a single time. Notes on the study in general: No CDR3 amino acid sequences were shared by expanded clones across subjects, suggesting private repertoires in all groups. HTLV-1-associated myelopathy had the most TCR clonal expansion, whereas multiple sclerosis had the least (lower than in healthy controls).

This clonotype was seen ten or more times. Its cognate antigen is unknown. The source material was CD4+ T cells from blood. The clonotype was recovered from a woman between 18 and 29 years old with multiple sclerosis. The V call is TRBV20-1, the J call TRBJ2-7; 9 bases are a match to TRBD1. This chain's CDR3 is CSATRRDRDSYEQYF. The DNA of the CDR3 is TGCAGTGCTACCCGCCGGGACAGGGACTCCTACGAGCAGTACTTC.